The source of this T cell receptor (beta chain) is a study of shared clonotypes between healthy human individuals. Clones were read by immunoSEQ multiplex PCR, and TCRdb kept only the in-frame ones, dropping some. This sample carries approximately 640,000 clones, about 90% of them seen once, and the ten largest clones take about 33%. Germline values: CDR1 SEHNR, CDR2 FQNEAQ (reference sequence). The V gene lost 1 base and the J gene lost 7 bases, with 14 bases spanning the gap. The CDR3 is 15 amino acids. The receptor was derived from a man between 18 and 35 years old in good health. Some clones in this sample may be carry-over from other donors' samples. The chain carries TRBV7-9 and TRBJ2-1, with unresolved D. The source material was memory CD8+ T cells from PBMCs. Subset given: CD45RO+ cells pooled with CCR7-negative TemRA cells. The CDR3 DNA reads as TGTGCCAGCAGCTTAGGAGCAGTAGGGCTGAATGAGCAGTTCTTC. Translation gives CASSLGAVGLNEQFF.